The 31 T cell receptor beta chains below were found in one sample sequenced in a study of CD8+ T cells in alopecia areata. Extraction and reverse transcription of RNA yielded cDNA as the sequencing template. TCRdb keeps only in-frame clones here, not all; method: immunoSEQ multiplex PCR. The table includes some 190,000 clones, 45% to 75% detected once. Treatment noted: oral pan-JAK inhibitor, 5-10 mg twice daily. The specimen comprised CD4+ T cells sorted from blood, sampled at week 4, from a patient treated with tofacitinib. These TCRs come from a human donor with alopecia areata.

The chain has TRBV15 and TRBJ1-1; 9 nucleotides line up with TRBD1. CDR1 is LNHNV, CDR2 YYDKDF, per germline (reference sequence). The CDR3 runs to 13 residues. Losses at the gene ends were 6 bases for V and 12 bases for J; bases not matched to a gene: 11. CDR3: CATSPEPGTGTFF. The CDR3 DNA sequence: TGTGCCACCAGTCCCGAGCCAGGGACAGGGACTTTCTTT.

The chain recombines TRBV5-6 with TRBJ2-1; D tentatively reads TRBD1 or TRBD2 (5 bases each). This CDR3 is 11 amino acids long. V lost 3 bases to trimming and J lost 10 bases, with 8 bases between them. Germline V gene sequence: CDR1 SGHDT, CDR2 YYEEEE. The CDR3 DNA follows: TGTGCCAGCAGCTGGGGCGGGGAGCAGTTCTTC. Translation gives CASSWGGEQFF.

V is TRBV11-2 and J is TRBJ2-7; D gene ambiguous. The CDR3 has 15 residues. The germline gives CDR1 SGHAT, CDR2 FQNNGV. V lost 0 bases, J lost 4 bases, and 13 bases lay in between. The CDR3 nucleotides read TGTGCCAGCAGCTTAGAAAGAGTCTTGGGGTACGAGCAGTACTTC. This translates into CASSLERVLGYEQYF.

The chain carries TRBV2 and TRBJ2-2; D unresolved. The CDR3 runs to 13 residues. Trimming shortened V by 4 bases and J by 6 bases, and 9 bases separated the two germline ends. Germline values: CDR1 SNHLY, CDR2 FYNNEI. The CDR3 reads CASSVFRPGELFF. The CDR3, as DNA: TGTGCCAGCAGTGTTTTTCGGCCCGGGGAGCTGTTTTTT.

J is TRBJ1-2 and V is TRBV5-1, with D hard to call. V gave up 2 bases and J gave up 2 bases, with 10 bases separating them. The CDR3 contains 14 residues. The V gene's germline CDR1 is SGHRS and CDR2 YFSETQ. The chain's CDR3 is CASSFSGQNYGYTF. CDR3 in DNA: TGCGCCAGCAGCTTTTCTGGGCAGAACTATGGCTACACCTTC.

J is TRBJ1-5 and V is TRBV19; the match to TRBD1 covers 10 bases. Per the germline V gene, CDR1 is LNHDA and CDR2 is SQIVND (reference sequence). This CDR3 has 20 amino acids. The CDR3 nucleotides read TGTGCTGCTGGGCCGGGACAGGGGTCCCCGTGGACCTATAGCAATCAGCCCCAGCATTTT. This codes for CAAGPGQGSPWTYSNQPQHF.

The chain has TRBV2 and TRBJ2-7, with 7 bases identical to TRBD1. The CDR3 spans 14 residues. Germline-derived CDR1 and CDR2 are SNHLY and FYNNEI. With V trimmed by 7 bases and J by 7 bases, 13 bases remained unmatched. In nucleotides, the CDR3 is TGTGCCAGCACTAGGGACAGCTATTACGGAGAGCAGTACTTC. Protein product: CASTRDSYYGEQYF.

V and J are TRBV5-1 and TRBJ2-2; D perhaps matches TRBD2 (5 bases). From germline, CDR1 is SGHRS and CDR2 YFSETQ. The CDR3 has 14 amino acids. V was pared by 4 bases and J by 5 bases, with 12 bases between. CDR3: CASSLDRGTGELFF. In nucleotides, the CDR3 is TGCGCCAGCAGCCTAGACCGGGGAACCGGGGAGCTGTTTTTT.

This clone was counted only a few times. The J gene is TRBJ2-1, the V gene TRBV29-1, with TRBD1 as a possible D gene (7 bases). Germline V gene sequence: CDR1 SQVTM, CDR2 ANQGSEA. Trimming left V 6 bases short and J 7 bases short, with 16 bases between. The CDR3 has 13 residues. The CDR3 nucleotides are TGCAGCGTCGTTCGACAGGGAGGTAATGAGCAGTTCTTC. Translating it yields CSVVRQGGNEQFF.

This chain links TRBV30 with TRBJ2-1, with D possibly TRBD2 on 5 matching bases. The germline CDR1 and CDR2 sequences are GTSNPN and SVGIG (reference sequence). The CDR3 contains 13 residues. Trimming shortened V by 5 bases and J by 1 base, and 9 bases separated the two germline ends. CDR3 in DNA: TGTGCCTGGGGGAGTGGTTCCTACAATGAGCAGTTCTTC. Amino acid sequence: CAWGSGSYNEQFF.

As to this clone: The conserved closing phenylalanine or tryptophan is absent in this CDR3, likely reflecting a read error. Because the CDR3's place on the DNA is in doubt, the DNA is left out and the CDR3 is given as listed by TCRdb. The chain employs TRBV7-9 and TRBJ2-4; no DNA check was done on the table's D call, TRBD2. Germline CDR1 is SEHNR and CDR2 is FQNEAQ (reference sequence). The CDR3 is 13 residues long, ends included. Here the CDR3 reads CASSSMGLAGVYV.

The chain carries TRBV6-5 and TRBJ2-3, with D possibly TRBD2 on 5 matching bases. With 5 bases removed from V and 0 bases from J, the gap between germline ends came to 9 bases. Germline V gene data show CDR1 as MNHEY and CDR2 as SVGAGI. The CDR3 spans 14 residues. DNA of the CDR3: TGTGCCAGCAGTCTAGGACTTAGCACAGATACGCAGTATTTT. Translation: CASSLGLSTDTQYF.

The genes are TRBV12-5 and TRBJ2-2, with TRBD1 identical over 7 bases. Per the germline V gene, CDR1 is LGHNT and CDR2 is FRNRAP. The J segment lost 6 bases and the V segment lost 2 bases, leaving 6 bases of the junction unmatched. The CDR3 loop spans 15 amino acids. DNA of the CDR3: TGTGCTAGTGGTTTGAGACAGGGTGGCGCCGGGGAGCTGTTTTTT. Translated: CASGLRQGGAGELFF. Supplemented by reference TRBV12-5 and TRBJ2-2, the full variable domain reads DARVTQTPRHKVTEMGQEVTMRCQPILGHNTVFWYRQTMMQGLELLAYFRNRAPLDDSGMPKDRFSAEMPDATLATLKIQPSEPRDSAVYFCASGLRQGGAGELFFGEGSRLTVL.

The V call is TRBV25-1, the J call TRBJ2-2, with TRBD1 identical over 11 bases. Germline V gene data show CDR1 as MGHDK and CDR2 as SYGVNS. J was trimmed by 6 bases and V by 4 bases; bases with no gene match: 4. This CDR3 region has 15 residues. The CDR3 DNA reads TGTGCCAGCAGTGGGGGACAGGGGGACCCCGGGGAGCTGTTTTTT. This translates into CASSGGQGDPGELFF.

J is TRBJ1-1 and V is TRBV9; possible D gene TRBD1, 6 bases. The CDR3 runs to 16 residues. V gave up 0 bases and J gave up 1 base, with 13 bases separating them. Germline CDR1 reads SGDLS; CDR2 reads YYNGEE. The CDR3 nucleotides are TGTGCCAGCAGCGTAGCGGGACAAGGGGCGAACACTGAAGCTTTCTTT. This sequence encodes CASSVAGQGANTEAFF.

V gene TRBV9 combines with J gene TRBJ2-2; D tentatively reads TRBD1 or TRBD2 (5 bases each). This CDR3 region has 16 residues. Trimming removed 4 bases at V and 4 bases at J, with 17 bases between. CDR1 is SGDLS, CDR2 YYNGEE, per germline. CDR3 amino acids: CASSISTGASTGELFF. The CDR3 DNA sequence: TGTGCCAGCAGCATATCAACCGGGGCCAGCACCGGGGAGCTGTTTTTT.

The chain has TRBV2 and TRBJ2-7; 10 nucleotides match TRBD1. Germline CDR1 is SNHLY and CDR2 is FYNNEI. The CDR3 has 16 amino acids. V lost 5 bases, J lost 1 base, and 8 bases stayed unmatched. CDR3 coding DNA: TGTGCCAGCAGTCATCCGGGACAGGGGCTTTCCTACGAGCAGTACTTC. Residues: CASSHPGQGLSYEQYF.

The V and J genes are TRBV30 and TRBJ1-1; 9 nucleotides align to TRBD1. V lost 4 bases, J lost 1 base, and 16 bases stayed unmatched. The CDR3 sequence is 18 residues long. Germline V gene sequence: CDR1 GTSNPN, CDR2 SVGIG (reference sequence). The chain's CDR3 is CAWIPGTGPAPRNTEAFF. CDR3 nucleotides: TGTGCCTGGATCCCCGGGACAGGGCCAGCCCCTCGGAACACTGAAGCTTTCTTT.

In this sample, this clone turned up a few times. The V and J genes are TRBV29-1 and TRBJ2-2; the D gene is possibly TRBD1 (6 bases). CDR3 length equals 15 residues. The V gene lost 5 bases and the J gene lost 0 bases, with 13 bases spanning the gap. Germline assignment: CDR1 SQVTM and CDR2 ANQGSEA. The CDR3 nucleotides read TGCAGCGTTCTACCGGGACAATCGAACACCGGGGAGCTGTTTTTT. Its translation is CSVLPGQSNTGELFF.

The chain employs TRBV2 and TRBJ1-1; 7 bases map to TRBD1. V was clipped by 7 bases and J by 4 bases; unmatched bases: 6. Germline V gene sequence: CDR1 SNHLY, CDR2 FYNNEI. This CDR3 contains 13 residues. CDR3 in amino acids: CASTRQGGTEAFF. CDR3 nucleotide sequence: TGTGCCAGCACACGACAGGGAGGCACTGAAGCTTTCTTT. Together with reference TRBV2 and TRBJ1-1, the CDR3 gives the full variable domain: EPEVTQTPSHQVTQMGQEVILRCVPISNHLYFYWYRQILGQKVEFLVSFYNNEISEKSEIFDDQFSVERPDGSNFTLKIRSTKLEDSAMYFCASTRQGGTEAFFGQGTRLTVV.

This rearrangement joins TRBV14 to TRBJ2-7; no clear D gene. The CDR3 has 15 residues. V was cut by 0 bases and J by 2 bases, with 11 bases left in between. The germline gives CDR1 SGHDN, CDR2 FVKESK. CDR3 sequence: CASSQEIGVTYEQYF. The CDR3 DNA reads TGTGCCAGCAGCCAAGAAATTGGGGTCACCTACGAGCAGTACTTC. Full variable domain (rest looked up from reference TRBV14 and TRBJ2-7): EAGVTQFPSHSVIEKGQTVTLRCDPISGHDNLYWYRRVMGKEIKFLLHFVKESKQDESGMPNNRFLAERTGGTYSTLKVQPAELEDSGVYFCASSQEIGVTYEQYFGPGTRLTVT.

As regards this clone: The junction does not match germline at one end; this may be a read error. The chain links TRBV10-2 to TRBJ2-7; D might be TRBD1 or TRBD2, each matching 6 bases. The germline V gene encodes CDR1 WSHSY and CDR2 SAAADI. CDR3 length equals 14 residues. CDR3 sequence reads: CASRRGDSSYEQYF. CDR3 nucleotide sequence: TGCGCCAGCAGGAGGGGGGACTCCTCCTATGAGCAGTACTTC.

The chain joins TRBV6-6 to TRBJ1-2, with 11 bases identical to TRBD1. Germline CDR1 is MNHNY and CDR2 is SVGAGI (reference sequence). Trimming cost V 2 bases and J 8 bases; bases outside gene matches: 4. CDR3 size: 14 residues. CDR3 DNA: TGTGCCAGCAGTTACGAGGACAGGGGGCGAGGCTACACCTTC. This sequence encodes CASSYEDRGRGYTF.

The rearrangement joins TRBV7-3 to TRBJ2-1; 11 bases fit TRBD2. With V trimmed by 4 bases and J by 7 bases, 6 bases remained unmatched. This CDR3 spans 15 amino acids. Germline CDR1 and CDR2: SGHTA and FQGTGA. CDR3 in amino acids: CASSSTGTSGNEQFF. CDR3 DNA sequence: TGTGCCAGCAGCTCTACCGGGACTAGCGGTAATGAGCAGTTCTTC.

The chain has TRBV6-6 and TRBJ2-1, with D perhaps TRBD2 (6 bases). Trimming pared 2 bases from V and 12 bases from J, leaving 11 bases between. Germline CDR1 and CDR2: MNHNY and SVGAGI (reference sequence). This CDR3 region has 12 residues. CDR3 protein: CASSYPGGGQFF. Written as DNA, the CDR3 is TGTGCCAGCAGTTACCCTGGGGGAGGGCAGTTCTTC.

The table lists this clone with a few counts. The rearrangement links TRBV28 to TRBJ2-7, with no clear D. Trimming removed 7 bases at V and 1 base at J, with 20 bases between. CDR1 and CDR2 (germline): MDHEN, SYDVKM. CDR3 length equals 16 residues. The CDR3 loop is CASTKDRFGPSYEQYF. CDR3 nucleotides: TGTGCCAGCACCAAGGACCGTTTTGGCCCTTCCTACGAGCAGTACTTC.

This clone was detected once. The chain carries TRBV28 and TRBJ2-7, with TRBD1 identical over 7 bases. V gave up 5 bases and J gave up 6 bases; unmatched junction bases: 13. The germline V gene encodes CDR1 MDHEN and CDR2 SYDVKM. CDR3 size: 15 residues. CDR3 DNA: TGTGCCAGCAGTCCAGAGGGCAGGGGGTACCTCGAGCAGTACTTC. This sequence encodes CASSPEGRGYLEQYF.

The chain uses TRBV29-1 and TRBJ2-3; TRBD1 agrees at 8 bases. CDR3 size: 11 residues. In germline, CDR1 is SQVTM, CDR2 ANQGSEA. The trim removed 5 bases at V and 6 bases at J, leaving 1 base unmatched. The CDR3 DNA reads TGCAGCGTTTACAGGGGGGATACGCAGTATTTT. It codes for CSVYRGDTQYF.

On this clone: The sample has other DNA sequences that encode this CDR3 too. The V gene is TRBV4-1, the J gene TRBJ2-2; a possible D gene is TRBD1 (5 bases). V was trimmed by 0 bases and J by 4 bases, leaving 6 bases between them. The CDR3 has 14 amino acids. CDR1 is MGHRA and CDR2 is YSYEKL in the germline V gene. The CDR3 DNA is TGCGCCAGCAGCCAAGATAGGGGCACCGGGGAGCTGTTTTTT. It is translated as CASSQDRGTGELFF.

This chain uses TRBV5-4 with TRBJ2-5, with unresolved D. Germline CDR1 SGHNT, CDR2 YYREEE (reference sequence). This CDR3 contains 12 residues. Trimming removed 1 base from V and 5 bases from J, with 6 bases in between. CDR3 loop: CASSLFRETQYF. The CDR3 nucleotides are TGTGCCAGCAGCTTGTTCCGGGAGACCCAGTACTTC.

The CDR3 bases are TGTGCCAGCAGCTTAGTTGGCGGGCCGACCAATGAGCAGTTCTTC. The encoded protein is CASSLVGGPTNEQFF. The chain carries TRBV7-9 and TRBJ2-1; D might be TRBD2 (5 bases). CDR1 and CDR2 (germline): SEHNR, FQNEAQ (reference sequence). CDR3 length: 15 residues. V was cut by 1 base and J by 6 bases, with 13 bases left in between.